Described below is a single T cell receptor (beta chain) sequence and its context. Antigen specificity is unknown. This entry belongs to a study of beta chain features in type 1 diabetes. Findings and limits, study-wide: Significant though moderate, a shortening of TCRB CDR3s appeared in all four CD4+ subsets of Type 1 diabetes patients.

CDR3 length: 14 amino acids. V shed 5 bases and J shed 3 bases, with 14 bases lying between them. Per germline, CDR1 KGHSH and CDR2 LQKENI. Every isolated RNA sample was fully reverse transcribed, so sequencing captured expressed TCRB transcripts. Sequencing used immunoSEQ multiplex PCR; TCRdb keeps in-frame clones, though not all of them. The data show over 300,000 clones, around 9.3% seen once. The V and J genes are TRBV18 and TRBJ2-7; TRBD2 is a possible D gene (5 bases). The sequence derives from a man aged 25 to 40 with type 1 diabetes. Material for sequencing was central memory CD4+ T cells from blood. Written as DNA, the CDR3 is TGTGCCAGCTCAGTCGGGGTAGGCGACTACGAGCAGTACTTC. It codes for CASSVGVGDYEQYF.